These T cell receptor beta chains were read from a single sample in a study of CD8 T cells in Susac syndrome. TCRdb reprocessed the immunoSEQ multiplex PCR reads via MiXCR and lists one record per CDR3 protein. The top ten hold 0.45% to 0.55% of the sample, which has tens of thousands of distinct CDR3 sequences, about 93% seen once. The sequenced sample was CD8+ T cells from PBMCs. These receptor sequences come from a human donor with Susac syndrome. CDR3s include the opening cysteine and the closing phenylalanine or tryptophan. D genes are given only for firm matches.

J,D,V,CDR3,DNA
TRBJ1-2,TRBD1,TRBV19,CASRTVQGTYGYTF,TGTGCCAGTAGAACCGTACAGGGGACGTATGGCTACACCTTC
TRBJ2-7,NA,TRBV20-1,CSARTLTYEQYF,TGCAGTGCTCGCACGTTAACCTACGAGCAGTACTTC
TRBJ1-2,TRBD1,TRBV29-1,CSVEGSGTGGRGYTF,TGCAGCGTTGAAGGTTCCGGGACAGGGGGACGTGGCTACACCTTC
TRBJ2-7,NA,TRBV20-1,CSASTGSGSEQYF,TGCAGTGCTAGTACAGGGTCGGGCAGCGAGCAGTACTTC
TRBJ2-1,NA,TRBV7-9,CASSSSVGLHNEQFF,TGTGCCAGCAGCTCAAGTGTGGGACTCCACAATGAGCAGTTCTTC
TRBJ2-5,TRBD2,TRBV7-8,CASSWGLAGGPGGETQYF,TGTGCCAGCAGCTGGGGACTAGCGGGAGGGCCGGGGGGGGAGACCCAGTACTTC
TRBJ2-1,NA,TRBV7-9,CASSQGGRTYNEQFF,TGTGCCAGCAGTCAAGGAGGGAGGACCTACAATGAGCAGTTCTTC
TRBJ1-4,TRBD1,TRBV10-3,CAINVDRGEKLFF,TGTGCCATCAACGTAGACAGGGGGGAAAAACTGTTTTTT
TRBJ2-6,NA,TRBV6-2/TRBV6-3,CASSQTSDGGILGGANVLTF,TGTGCCAGCAGCCAAACGAGCGATGGAGGTATACTTGGTGGGGCCAACGTCCTGACTTTC
TRBJ2-4,NA,TRBV4-3,CASSPGIGRENIQYF,TGCGCCAGCAGCCCCGGGATAGGACGGGAAAACATTCAGTACTTC
TRBJ1-5,NA,TRBV6-1,CASSEDSHNQPQHF,TGTGCCAGCAGTGAGGACAGCCACAATCAGCCCCAGCATTTT
TRBJ2-1,TRBD2,TRBV7-9,CASSRTSGGNNEQFF,TGTGCCAGCAGCCGGACTAGCGGGGGGAACAATGAGCAGTTCTTC